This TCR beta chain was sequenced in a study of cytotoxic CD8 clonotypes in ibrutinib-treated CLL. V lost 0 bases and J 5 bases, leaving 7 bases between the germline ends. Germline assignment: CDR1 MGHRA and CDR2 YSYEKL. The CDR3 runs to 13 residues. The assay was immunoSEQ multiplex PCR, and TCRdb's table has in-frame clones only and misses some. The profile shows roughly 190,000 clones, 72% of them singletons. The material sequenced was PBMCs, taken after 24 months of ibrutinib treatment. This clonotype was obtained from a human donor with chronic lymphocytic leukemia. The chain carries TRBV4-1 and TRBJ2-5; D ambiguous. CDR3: CASSQERLETQYF. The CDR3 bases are TGCGCCAGCAGCCAAGAACGTCTGGAGACCCAGTACTTC.